These 19 T cell receptor beta chains share one sample of origin, sequenced in a study of early T cells in non-severe SARS-CoV-2 infection. TCRdb processed the 5' RACE reads anew with MiXCR; each CDR3 protein has one entry. Found here are 100,000 to 120,000 distinct CDR3 sequences, roughly an eighth of them singletons; the top ten hold approximately 3.5%. Sequencing was performed on whole blood, taken at baseline. All receptors derive from an adult who was a healthcare worker with PCR-confirmed SARS-CoV-2 infection or an uninfected control (not recorded which).

In this sample, this clonotype turned up many times. The chain carries TRBV7-6 and TRBJ2-5; maybe TRBD2 (5 bases). This CDR3 contains 15 residues. The germline V gene encodes CDR1 SGHVS and CDR2 FNYEAQ. Trimming took off 2 bases at V and 1 base at J, with 11 bases between the two ends. CDR3 sequence (DNA): TGTGCCAGCAGCTTATGGGAGTTAGTCCAAGAGACCCAGTACTTC. It is translated as CASSLWELVQETQYF.

The J gene is TRBJ1-5, the V gene TRBV6-6; the D gene is possibly TRBD1 (6 bases). V was shortened by 2 bases and J by 5 bases, with 13 bases between the two germline ends. The CDR3 is 15 residues long. The germline CDR1 and CDR2 sequences are MNHNY and SVGAGI (reference sequence). The CDR3 protein is CASSYGGGNDQPQHF. In DNA, the CDR3 is TGTGCCAGCAGTTACGGGGGGGGCAATGATCAGCCCCAGCATTTT.

This clonotype showed up just a few times. This chain links TRBV7-2 with TRBJ2-1, with 11 bases matching TRBD1. The germline V gene encodes CDR1 SGHTA and CDR2 FQGNSA. CDR3 length: 15 amino acids. J gave up 4 bases and V 4 bases, and 3 bases lay outside the gene matches. The CDR3 sequence: CASSSGTGGYNEQFF. DNA for the CDR3: TGTGCCAGCAGCTCCGGGACAGGGGGTTACAATGAGCAGTTCTTC.

This clonotype showed up just a few times. The V and J genes are TRBV29-1 and TRBJ2-1; no reliable D call. CDR3 size: 11 residues. Germline V gene lookup returns CDR1 SQVTM and CDR2 ANQGSEA. The ends were cut back, 5 bases at V and 4 bases at J, with 6 bases in the middle. The CDR3 reads CSVRRYNEQFF. The CDR3 region has the DNA TGCAGCGTTAGACGGTACAATGAGCAGTTCTTC.

This clonotype occurred a few times. The chain employs TRBV29-1 and TRBJ1-1; D is unclear. The CDR3 sequence is 14 residues long. Germline assignment: CDR1 SQVTM and CDR2 ANQGSEA. Trimming cost V 4 bases and J 0 bases, with 12 bases left between them. The CDR3 reads CSVVPSQVNTEAFF. The CDR3 bases are TGCAGCGTTGTCCCATCCCAGGTGAACACTGAAGCTTTCTTT.

The table lists this clonotype with many counts. V gene TRBV5-4 combines with J gene TRBJ1-1; no reliable D call. CDR3 length: 15 residues. The germline CDR1 and CDR2 sequences are SGHNT and YYREEE (reference sequence). Trimming took 0 bases from V and 1 from J, leaving 10 bases between them. CDR3 residues: CASSLEQNPNTEAFF. The CDR3 DNA reads as TGTGCCAGCAGCTTGGAGCAGAACCCGAACACTGAAGCTTTCTTT.

The chain carries TRBV6-1 and TRBJ2-3; D gene unclear. The V gene lost 7 bases and the J gene lost 1 base, with 12 bases spanning the gap. CDR1 is MNHNS and CDR2 is SASEGT in the germline V gene. This CDR3 is 14 amino acids long. The CDR3 here is CASILADRTDTQYF. The CDR3 DNA sequence: TGTGCCAGCATCCTCGCGGACCGCACAGATACGCAGTATTTT.

The CDR3 DNA sequence: TGTGCCAGCAATACGGGATCAGACACTGAAGCTTTCTTT. This encodes CASNTGSDTEAFF. V gene TRBV28 combines with J gene TRBJ1-1; no definite D call. Germline CDR1 reads MDHEN; CDR2 reads SYDVKM. The V end lost 7 bases, the J end lost 3 bases, and 12 bases lay between the germline ends. The CDR3 loop spans 13 amino acids.

This clonotype has a handful of counts. The J gene is TRBJ1-1, the V gene TRBV3-1; D may be TRBD1 (6 bases). Trimming left V 5 bases short and J 11 bases short, with 21 bases between. This CDR3 has 14 residues. Per the germline V gene, CDR1 is LGHDT and CDR2 is YNNKEL (reference sequence). CDR3 loop: CASSERQRDNRAFF. The CDR3, as DNA: TGTGCCAGCAGCGAAAGACAGAGGGACAATAGGGCTTTCTTT. The variable domain in full, with the rest retrieved from reference TRBV3-1 and TRBJ1-1, is DTAVSQTPKYLVTQMGNDKSIKCEQNLGHDTMYWYKQDSKKFLKIMFSYNNKELIINETVPNRFSPKSPDKAHLNLHINSLELGDSAVYFCASSERQRDNRAFFGQGTRLTVV.

V is TRBV6-1 and J is TRBJ1-1; the match to TRBD1 covers 8 bases. Germline V gene sequence: CDR1 MNHNS, CDR2 SASEGT. There are 16 residues in the CDR3. V lost 4 bases to trimming and J lost 2 bases; unmatched junction nucleotides: 9. The CDR3 spells CASSVGTGVRNTEAFF. CDR3 nucleotides: TGTGCCAGCAGTGTCGGGACAGGAGTCCGCAACACTGAAGCTTTCTTT.

This clonotype was observed at least ten times. This chain joins TRBV24-1 and TRBJ2-1, with D possibly being TRBD2 (6 bases). The CDR3 runs 15 residues. Per the germline V gene, CDR1 is KGHDR and CDR2 is SFDVKD. Trimming removed 3 bases at V and 3 bases at J, with 11 bases between. Written as DNA, the CDR3 is TGTGCCACCAGTGATAGCCCGGAGGGCTACAATGAGCAGTTCTTC. Amino acid sequence: CATSDSPEGYNEQFF.

This clonotype was picked up many times. The chain employs TRBV3-1 and TRBJ1-6; 7 bases agree with TRBD1. The CDR3 is 18 residues long. CDR1 LGHDT and CDR2 YNNKEL come from the germline V gene (reference sequence). The trim removed 0 bases at V and 10 bases at J, leaving 15 bases unmatched. The CDR3 DNA reads as TGTGCCAGCAGCCAAGATAAGGATAGTGTCAGGGGGTCGTCACCCCTCCACTTT. Residues: CASSQDKDSVRGSSPLHF. The full variable domain, completed using reference TRBV3-1 and TRBJ1-6, is DTAVSQTPKYLVTQMGNDKSIKCEQNLGHDTMYWYKQDSKKFLKIMFSYNNKELIINETVPNRFSPKSPDKAHLNLHINSLELGDSAVYFCASSQDKDSVRGSSPLHFGNGTRLTVT.

This clonotype came up a few times. The chain joins TRBV5-1 to TRBJ2-7; D may be TRBD1 (5 bases). Germline CDR1 is SGHRS and CDR2 is YFSETQ. Deletions cut 1 base from V and 6 bases from J, with 11 bases between. This CDR3 has 13 residues. The CDR3 DNA is TGCGCCAGCAGCTTGTATCAGGGATTCGAGCAGTACTTC. Translated: CASSLYQGFEQYF.

The chain is built from TRBV10-3 and TRBJ1-5, with D unclear. V was cut by 1 base and J by 5 bases, with 9 bases left in between. The CDR3 is 14 amino acids. Germline lookup yields CDR1 ENHRY and CDR2 SYGVKD. CDR3 region: CAISELLEYQPQHF. The CDR3 DNA is TGTGCCATCAGTGAGTTGCTGGAATATCAGCCCCAGCATTTT.

The chain has TRBV30 and TRBJ1-1; TRBD1 aligns across 7 bases. In germline, CDR1 is GTSNPN, CDR2 SVGIG (reference sequence). V shed 8 bases, J shed 4 bases, and the junction held 19 bases outside the gene matches. The CDR3 consists of 16 residues. The CDR3 loop reads CAQNRGVSIDVTEAFF. The CDR3 bases are TGTGCCCAGAACAGGGGAGTCTCTATTGATGTCACTGAAGCTTTCTTT.

The chain links TRBV9 to TRBJ2-7; D is ambiguous. The CDR3 has 14 residues. With 0 bases removed from V and 2 bases from J, the gap between germline ends came to 9 bases. CDR1 is SGDLS, CDR2 YYNGEE, per germline. CDR3 coding DNA: TGTGCCAGCAGCGTAGGGCAGACAACCTACGAGCAGTACTTC. Translated, it gives CASSVGQTTYEQYF.

This clonotype has a handful of counts. The V gene is TRBV19, the J gene TRBJ2-1; possible D gene TRBD1, 6 bases. This CDR3 is 16 amino acids long. V lost 4 bases and J lost 4, with 17 bases in between. Per the germline V gene, CDR1 is LNHDA and CDR2 is SQIVND (reference sequence). CDR3 nucleotides: TGTGCCAGTAGTACCCCGGACAGCCGATCATACAATGAGCAGTTCTTC. Its translation is CASSTPDSRSYNEQFF.

This clonotype was found a few times. The V and J genes are TRBV20-1 and TRBJ1-2, with D possibly TRBD1 on 5 matching bases. Looked up from germline, CDR1 is DFQATT and CDR2 is SNEGSKA (reference sequence). Trimming pared 1 base from V and 5 bases from J, leaving 14 bases between. The CDR3 contains 14 residues. The CDR3 loop is CSARGAGRQYGYTF. The CDR3 bases are TGCAGTGCTAGAGGTGCAGGGAGACAGTATGGCTACACCTTC.

The genes are TRBV5-1 and TRBJ2-2; D uncertain. This CDR3 is 15 amino acids long. Germline CDR1 reads SGHRS; CDR2 reads YFSETQ. V was shortened by 1 base and J by 0 bases, with 7 bases between the two germline ends. The DNA for the CDR3 is TGCGCCAGCAGCTTGACGACACCGAACACCGGGGAGCTGTTTTTT. Residues: CASSLTTPNTGELFF.